This T cell receptor beta chain came from a study of a mutant IDH1 vaccine in newly diagnosed glioma. The time point: week 23, last vaccination. With topical imiquimod, each dose of the vaccine consisted of 300 ug of mutant IDH1 20-mer peptide. Notes on this clone: What it binds is unknown.

Clones were sequenced by immunoSEQ multiplex PCR, and TCRdb holds only the in-frame ones, with some missing. Of under 70,000 clones in the sample, approximately 84% are singletons; the top ten hold 13%. The V gene's germline CDR1 is SGHTS and CDR2 YDEGEE. Trimming took 4 bases from V and 5 from J; bases not matched to a gene: 6. The CDR3 covers 14 residues. This chain connects TRBV5-8 to TRBJ1-5; 7 nucleotides line up with TRBD1. The origin of this receptor is a young man with glioma. Sequencing was performed on PBMCs, taken from a glioma patient whose treatment included an IDH1 peptide vaccine. The CDR3 DNA follows: TGTGCCAGCAGCCTGACAGGGATCTATCAGCCCCAGCATTTT. This sequence encodes CASSLTGIYQPQHF. Together with reference TRBV5-8 and TRBJ1-5, the CDR3 gives the full variable domain: EAGVTQSPTHLIKTRGQQATLRCSPISGHTSVYWYQQALGLGLQFLLWYDEGEERNRGNFPPRFSGRQFPNYSSELNVNALELEDSALYLCASSLTGIYQPQHFGDGTRLSIL.